This TCR beta chain is from a study of T cells in Graves' hyperthyroidism and ophthalmopathy. Whole-study context: Peripheral blood samples were taken at initial diagnosis, prior to any treatment.

In regard to this clonotype: Its antigen is not identified.

Uncontrolled infection, other autoimmune disease, pregnancy or lactation disqualified patients from enrolment. Clinicians diagnosed patients from clinical symptoms, serum thyroxine and TRAb, thyroid ultrasound and orbital computed tomography. V was cut by 4 bases and J by 3 bases, with 10 bases left in between. Germline loops: CDR1 SGHRS, CDR2 YFSETQ. The CDR3 runs to 14 residues. The TCR beta CDR3 regions underwent amplification using RNA transcripts as the source. The HTBI primer set served for first-round RT-PCR of the TCR CDR3. TCRdb re-called the multiplex PCR reads through MiXCR, storing one row per CDR3 protein. Of around 490,000 distinct CDR3 sequences in the sample, approximately 20% were seen once. Study-level findings and limits: Blood also held most thyroid clonotypes expanded beyond 0.001.

The sequenced sample was blood. The chain employs TRBV5-1 and TRBJ2-2; D ambiguous. The receptor's source is a man aged 40-55 years with Graves' ophthalmopathy. The CDR3 spells CASSIRSHTGELFF. CDR3 sequence (DNA): TGCGCCAGCAGCATCCGGAGCCACACCGGGGAGCTGTTTTTT.